The 21 T cell receptor beta chains below were found in one sample sequenced in a study of cytomegalovirus exposure and HLA in healthy donors. The PCR contained 60 Vbeta and 13 Jbeta primers. Sequencing was performed with immunoSEQ multiplex PCR; in TCRdb, only in-frame clones are kept and a portion is missing. The profile shows 150,000 to 200,000 clones, over 75% of them singletons. Sequenced input: PBMCs. These receptors were taken from a woman between 45 and 60 years old in good health and CMV-seronegative.

The CDR3 DNA reads as TGTGCCAGCTCACCTCGGACAGGGGCATCCGACTCAACCACCTACGAGCAGTACTTC. This gives the protein CASSPRTGASDSTTYEQYF. The V gene is TRBV18, the J gene TRBJ2-7; 9 bases line up with TRBD1. The germline gives CDR1 KGHSH, CDR2 LQKENI. This CDR3 contains 19 residues. Losses at the gene ends were 3 bases for V and 2 bases for J; bases not matched to a gene: 17.

The chain joins TRBV7-9 to TRBJ2-3; 16 bases line up with TRBD2. J gave up 0 bases and V 5 bases, and 5 bases lay outside the gene matches. The CDR3 contains 18 residues. From germline, CDR1 is SEHNR and CDR2 FQNEAQ (reference sequence). The CDR3 DNA sequence: TGTGCCAGCAGCACGGGACTAGCGGGAGGGATTAGCACAGATACGCAGTATTTT. Amino acids: CASSTGLAGGISTDTQYF.

The V call is TRBV7-8, the J call TRBJ1-2; D call uncertain. Trimming cost V 0 bases and J 4 bases, with 6 bases left between them. The CDR3 is made up of 13 amino acids. The germline gives CDR1 SGHVS, CDR2 FQNEAQ. CDR3 sequence reads: CASSLATGYGYTF. CDR3 DNA sequence: TGTGCCAGCAGCTTAGCCACGGGCTATGGCTACACCTTC.

The chain is built from TRBV7-9 and TRBJ2-5; TRBD2 aligns across 10 bases. Germline CDR1 and CDR2: SEHNR and FQNEAQ (reference sequence). The CDR3 contains 19 residues. V dropped 5 bases and J dropped 4; count of bases not matched to a gene: 19. The CDR3 DNA follows: TGTGCCAGCAGCCAATGGGCCTTTCTAGCGGGAGATGTCGTAGAGACCCAGTACTTC. Encoded protein: CASSQWAFLAGDVVETQYF.

The J gene is TRBJ2-1, the V gene TRBV11-2; tentative D call: TRBD2 (6 bases). The CDR3 is 16 amino acids. CDR1 is SGHAT and CDR2 is FQNNGV in the germline V gene. The V gene lost 0 bases and the J gene lost 3 bases, with 12 bases spanning the gap. CDR3 residues: CASSLERRASYNEQFF. The CDR3, as DNA: TGTGCCAGCAGCTTAGAGCGGAGGGCGAGCTACAATGAGCAGTTCTTC.

The chain is built from TRBV19 and TRBJ1-5, with 8 bases that match TRBD1. CDR1 and CDR2 (germline): LNHDA, SQIVND (reference sequence). The V and J ends lost 9 bases and 2 bases, in that order; junction bases with no gene match: 6. CDR3 size: 14 residues. The CDR3: CASRVGQGNQPQHF. CDR3 sequence (DNA): TGTGCCAGCCGCGTGGGACAGGGCAATCAGCCCCAGCATTTT.

The genes are TRBV7-8 and TRBJ1-4; D gene uncertain. Germline-derived CDR1 and CDR2 are SGHVS and FQNEAQ. The CDR3 runs 14 residues. V was trimmed by 0 bases and J by 7 bases, leaving 9 bases between them. In DNA, the CDR3 is TGTGCCAGCAGCTTAGCCAACCGGGGTGAAAAACTGTTTTTT. Amino acid sequence: CASSLANRGEKLFF.

The chain has TRBV6-1 and TRBJ1-5; 7 bases are shared with TRBD1. In germline, CDR1 is MNHNS, CDR2 SASEGT. The CDR3 consists of 18 residues. J gave up 1 base and V 4 bases, and 13 bases lay outside the gene matches. The CDR3 loop is CASSGGGMTGLSNQPQHF. The DNA for the CDR3 is TGTGCCAGCAGTGGGGGAGGTATGACAGGGTTAAGCAATCAGCCCCAGCATTTT.

V gene TRBV10-2 combines with J gene TRBJ2-2; the match to TRBD2 covers 7 bases. Per germline, CDR1 WSHSY and CDR2 SAAADI. The CDR3 sequence is 17 residues long. The junction had 13 bases not matched to a gene; V was cut back by 6 bases and J by 3 bases. In nucleotides, the CDR3 is TGCGCCAGCAGCCCGGGACTAACGAGTTTAGACACCGGGGAGCTGTTTTTT. As protein: CASSPGLTSLDTGELFF.

The chain couples TRBV4-1 to TRBJ2-5; 9 nucleotides match TRBD2. Germline V lookup: CDR1 MGHRA, CDR2 YSYEKL. The CDR3 has 15 residues. The V gene end was trimmed by 0 bases and the J gene end by 4 bases; junction bases not matched to a gene: 3. The CDR3 bases are TGCGCCAGCAGCCAAGAGGGGACTAGCATAGAGACCCAGTACTTC. Translated: CASSQEGTSIETQYF.

The CDR3 DNA reads as TGTGCCAGCAGTCCTCACAGGGGGGAAGCTTTCTTT. Residues: CASSPHRGEAFF. The chain links TRBV28 to TRBJ1-1; 8 bases are a match to TRBD1. Germline V CDR1 and CDR2: MDHEN, SYDVKM. The CDR3 loop spans 12 amino acids. Losses at the gene ends were 5 bases for V and 8 bases for J; bases not matched to a gene: 4.

V usage is TRBV7-8 and J usage is TRBJ2-1, with a weak D call TRBD2 (6 bases). Germline V lookup: CDR1 SGHVS, CDR2 FQNEAQ. V was trimmed by 1 base and J by 4 bases, leaving 14 bases between them. The CDR3 length is 16 residues. The CDR3 spells CASSLVSWGGYNEQFF. The CDR3 DNA sequence: TGTGCCAGCAGCTTAGTTTCGTGGGGAGGATACAATGAGCAGTTCTTC. Filled out from reference TRBV7-8 and TRBJ2-1, the complete variable domain reads GAGVSQSPRYKVAKRGQDVALRCDPISGHVSLFWYQQALGQGPEFLTYFQNEAQLDKSGLPSDRFFAERPEGSVSTLKIQRTQQEDSAVYLCASSLVSWGGYNEQFFGPGTRLTVL.

V gene TRBV19 combines with J gene TRBJ2-1, with D hard to call. Trimming cost V 0 bases and J 0 bases, with 6 bases left between them. The V gene's germline CDR1 is LNHDA and CDR2 SQIVND (reference sequence). This CDR3 is 15 amino acids long. CDR3 residues: CASSIEADSYNEQFF. For the CDR3, the DNA is TGTGCCAGTAGTATAGAGGCAGACTCCTACAATGAGCAGTTCTTC.

V usage is TRBV13 and J usage is TRBJ2-1; 10 nucleotides match TRBD2. The CDR3 loop spans 14 amino acids. Germline CDR1 reads PRHDT; CDR2 reads FYEKMQ (reference sequence). V lost 0 bases, J lost 8 bases, and 1 base stayed unmatched. Here the CDR3 reads CASSLGTSGYEQFF. CDR3 sequence (DNA): TGTGCCAGCAGCTTAGGGACTAGCGGGTATGAGCAGTTCTTC.

The CDR3 DNA sequence: TGTGCCAGCAGTGACCCCAGACTAGCGGGAGTCTACGAGCAGTACTTC. Amino acids: CASSDPRLAGVYEQYF. The rearrangement uses TRBV6-1 and TRBJ2-7, with 12 bases identical to TRBD2. CDR1 and CDR2 from the germline V gene are MNHNS and SASEGT. The CDR3 runs 16 residues. The ends lost 3 bases at V and 3 bases at J; junction bases unmatched: 6.

The chain recombines TRBV7-9 with TRBJ2-1, with unresolved D. The CDR3 consists of 13 residues. The germline V and J ends were trimmed by 5 bases and 4 bases, with 9 bases remaining between them. Germline lookup yields CDR1 SEHNR and CDR2 FQNEAQ (reference sequence). The CDR3 spells CASSPSTYNEQFF. The CDR3 DNA follows: TGTGCCAGCAGCCCGAGCACTTACAATGAGCAGTTCTTC.

The V and J genes are TRBV9 and TRBJ2-7; 10 bases are a match to TRBD2. CDR3 length: 16 amino acids. The trim removed 4 bases at V and 3 bases at J, leaving 10 bases unmatched. The germline gives CDR1 SGDLS, CDR2 YYNGEE. The CDR3 coding sequence is TGTGCCAGCAGCCCAACCCCTAGCGGGAGTTTCTACGAGCAGTACTTC. It specifies CASSPTPSGSFYEQYF.

The chain couples TRBV23-1 to TRBJ1-3; tentatively, D is TRBD1 (6 bases). TRBV23-1 counts as an open reading frame of uncertain function. The CDR3 covers 14 residues. V was pared by 8 bases and J by 7 bases, with 18 bases between. Here the CDR3 DNA reads TGCGCCAGCTTAAAGGGGGATTTTCGGAACACCATATATTTT. It codes for CASLKGDFRNTIYF.

The rearrangement joins TRBV15 to TRBJ2-7; 7 bases map to TRBD1. The CDR3 consists of 15 residues. The J segment lost 0 bases and the V segment lost 0 bases, leaving 2 bases of the junction unmatched. In germline, CDR1 is LNHNV, CDR2 YYDKDF (reference sequence). The CDR3 loop is CATSRDRGSSYEQYF. CDR3 DNA: TGTGCCACCAGCAGAGACAGGGGGAGCTCCTACGAGCAGTACTTC.

This chain joins TRBV4-1 and TRBJ2-6; TRBD2 aligns across 7 bases. The CDR3 covers 19 residues. Trimming at V came to 3 bases and at J to 0 bases, leaving 11 bases not matched to a gene. CDR1 MGHRA and CDR2 YSYEKL come from the germline V gene. CDR3 DNA sequence: TGCGCCAGCAGCCAGTTCAGACTAGCTGTCAACTCTGGGGCCAACGTCCTGACTTTC. Amino acid sequence: CASSQFRLAVNSGANVLTF.

The rearrangement links TRBV7-8 to TRBJ2-6, with D possibly TRBD2 on 5 matching bases. Germline assignment: CDR1 SGHVS and CDR2 FQNEAQ. The CDR3 consists of 15 residues. Trimming pared 4 bases from V and 2 bases from J, leaving 9 bases between. Here the CDR3 reads CASSSRGTGANVLTF. CDR3 coding DNA: TGTGCCAGCAGCTCAAGAGGGACTGGGGCCAACGTCCTGACTTTC.